The entry below describes one T cell receptor beta chain. Via MiXCR, TCRdb re-called the 5' RACE reads, giving one row per CDR3 protein. In the table there are some 440,000 distinct CDR3 sequences, roughly a quarter of which are singletons. This entry is derived from a study of identical twins. Germline-derived CDR1 and CDR2 are SGHDN and FVKESK. V dropped 4 bases and J dropped 4 bases, with 9 bases sitting between them. This CDR3 is built from 13 residues. These data were likewise used in another study, on T cells expressing NK-cell markers. This second report adds: The study found these clonotypes also leading the CD3+CD56-NKG2C+ fraction in a handful of donors.

This TCR was sampled from a woman younger than 35 in good health. V and J are TRBV14 and TRBJ2-3; no clear D gene. Sample: CD4+ T cells sorted from blood. The CDR3 region has the DNA TGTGCCAGCAGCCTTAATCCCCCAGATACGCAGTATTTT. This codes for CASSLNPPDTQYF. Drawing the rest from reference TRBV14 and TRBJ2-3, the complete variable domain is EAGVTQFPSHSVIEKGQTVTLRCDPISGHDNLYWYRRVMGKEIKFLLHFVKESKQDESGMPNNRFLAERTGGTYSTLKVQPAELEDSGVYFCASSLNPPDTQYFGPGTRLTVL.